This TCR beta chain originates from a study of blood T cell repertoires in COVID-19. About the research overall: The samples span acute and convalescent COVID-19 from the United States, Italy and Spain. T cells, B-cell-depleted T cells, or PBMCs provided the cDNA or gDNA that served as material.

Cohort placement rested on clinical history that participants reported themselves. As originally analysed: For nucleated cells, counts were estimated from reference gene primer amplification. Clones were sequenced by immunoSEQ multiplex PCR, and TCRdb holds only the in-frame ones, with some missing. V and J calls plus clone size are reproduced from that table; the DNA served to infer D and trimming. The data contain 260,000 or so clones, around 88% of them singletons. The germline CDR1 and CDR2 sequences are LGHDT and YNNKEL (reference sequence). The CDR3 runs 15 residues. The V segment lost 5 bases and the J segment 4 bases; nucleotides outside the gene matches: 4.

The sequence was obtained from a woman in her thirties or forties with acute COVID-19. The chain employs TRBV3-1 (or the pseudogene TRBV3-2) and TRBJ2-3, with TRBD2 identical over 12 bases. What was sequenced was PBMCs or T cells enriched from blood (not recorded which). The CDR3 protein is CASSKTSGSPDTQYF. The CDR3 DNA reads as TGTGCCAGCAGCAAGACTAGCGGGAGTCCAGATACGCAGTATTTT.